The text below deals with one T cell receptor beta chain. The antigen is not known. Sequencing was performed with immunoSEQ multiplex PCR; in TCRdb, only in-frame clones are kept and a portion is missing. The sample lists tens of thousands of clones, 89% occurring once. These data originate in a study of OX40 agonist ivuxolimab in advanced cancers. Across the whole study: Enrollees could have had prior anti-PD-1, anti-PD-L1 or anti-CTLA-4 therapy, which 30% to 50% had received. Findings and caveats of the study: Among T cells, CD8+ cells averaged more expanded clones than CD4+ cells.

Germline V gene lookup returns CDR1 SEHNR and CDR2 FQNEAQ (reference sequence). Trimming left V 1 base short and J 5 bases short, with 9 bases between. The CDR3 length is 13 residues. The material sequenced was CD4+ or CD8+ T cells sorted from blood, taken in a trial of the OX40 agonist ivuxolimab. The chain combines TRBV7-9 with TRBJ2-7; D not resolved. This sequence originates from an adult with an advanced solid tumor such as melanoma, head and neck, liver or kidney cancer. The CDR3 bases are TGTGCCAGCAGCTTAGTAGTAAGAGACGAGCAGTACTTC. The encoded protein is CASSLVVRDEQYF.